This T cell receptor (beta chain) was captured by sequencing in a study of shared clonotypes between healthy human individuals (TCRdb year 2020). Background on the whole study: Three men and two women, aged 18 to 49 years, made up the cohort. Blood TCR repertoires of about five healthy adults were deeply sequenced to estimate repertoire size and the extent of clonotype sharing between individuals. For each donor, CD4 naive and CD4 memory were each given three plates, CD8 naive was given two plates, and CD8 memory was given one plate. Per donor, leukapheresis produced somewhere between about 0.85 and 8.9 billion PBMCs. To increase sequencing depth and limit assay-specific biases, TCR repertoire library preparation and sequencing were carried out by different laboratories using diverse techniques.

Overall study outcomes, separate from this receptor: Larger estimated clonotype richness was generally found for naive subsets than for memory subsets. Sampling was limited to blood, and TCR repertoires in tissue likely differ from TCR repertoires in blood. Even with the large sequencing depth, rarefaction of the sorted-subset datasets indicated that sequencing was incomplete. Pairwise subsampling led to the expectation that sequencing depth would affect the degree of clonotype sharing among donors. Because the study included a small number of donors, the genetic and exposure-history diversity represented was limited. Sharing across several donors was observed for 5% to 6.5% of naive CD4, under 4% of naive CD8, 2.3% of memory CD4, and about 0.4% of memory CD8 clonotypes. Higher generation probabilities were observed for clonotypes shared by all four sorted-subset donors than for non-shared clonotypes.

From the cysteine up to the phenylalanine, the CDR3 has a length of 14 residues. Solely the CDR3 DNA is kept, with 42 bases framed from the first base. The trim is 1 base for V and 4 bases for J, with a gap of 10 bases between the germline ends. Sequences LNHDA (CDR1) and SQIVND (CDR2) are obtained from the germline V gene (reference sequence). With respect to this clone: What antigen it recognizes has not been identified. Base qualities are not recorded, but no much larger clone differs from it by a single base.

Using the deep immunoSEQ assay, TCR CDR3 regions were amplified from genomic DNA by multiplex PCR. Genomic DNA extracted from each cell subset was distributed evenly over all wells of several immunoSEQ 96-well plates, and each plate served as one replicate. For sorted subsets, 200 to 250 ng genomic DNA, equal to tens of thousands of T cell genomes, was loaded into each replicate PCR. The purified libraries were quantified using a Qubit 3.0 fluorometer, sized with a Bioanalyzer 2100, and then quantified again using the KAPA Library Quantification kit. Every immunoSEQ 96-well plate was sequenced on a dedicated single-read 150-cycle Illumina NextSeq 550 flow cell. As for the authors' bioinformatics: Because only junctional sequences without quality scores were contained in the immunoSEQ output, filtering matching that applied to full-length reads could not be performed. To assign V/J genes and CDR3, sequences were annotated using PyIR, a Python wrapper for IgBLAST v1.9, with IMGT germline references. Reads were filtered out if the reads had weak V/J assignments (E-value above 1e-6), no CDR3, stop codons, out-of-frame junctions, or ambiguous translated residues. V3J clonotypes were defined as sequences sharing the same inferred V gene, J gene, and CDR3 amino acid sequence. The percentage overlap between two repertoires was calculated by dividing the number of shared unique clonotypes by the size of the smaller repertoire. RTK rarefaction, the Chao1 estimator, and Recon v2.1 estimates of unobserved clonotypes were used to assess repertoire richness. Generation probabilities for all TCRbeta clonotypes obtained by the gDNA method from a handful of donors were computed using OLGA. The immuneACCESS repertoire file appears here via TCRdb, limited to in-frame rearrangements. These files lack a portion of the clones; in checked studies, under half of the deficit traces to unresolved V genes, and the cause of the others is not known. V, J and clone size reflect that table, while D and trimming were determined from the DNA. The sample data list 300,000 to 350,000 clones, and more than 60% of these were observed just once. Clones ranked in the top ten supply roughly 10% of the sample.

Healthy HIV-negative adults with no recently reported acute infections or vaccinations were included as donors. Every donor was a Caucasian adult living in Nashville, Tennessee, USA. CD4+ T cells were enriched by magnetic negative selection, after which naive cells were positively selected on CD45RA and the negative fraction was taken as the memory subset. Blood was collected by leukapheresis, and PBMCs were isolated by Ficoll-Histopaque density gradient centrifugation and then cryopreserved in liquid nitrogen vapor phase. Purity and quantity of every magnetically sorted T cell population were checked by analytical flow cytometry. Each sorted fraction had its genomic DNA isolated and then quantified by UV absorbance on a Nanodrop 2000c.

The chain is made from TRBV19 and TRBJ1-2, with the D gene not clear enough to name. The sequenced sample was memory CD4+ T cells sorted from blood. In the paper's terms, the cell subset or site label means: CD45RA-negative fraction. This clonotype originated in a young man in good health. The CDR3 corresponds to CASSIADTLYGYTF. In nucleotides, the sequence is TGTGCCAGTAGTATAGCTGACACCCTCTATGGCTACACCTTC.